The rows below give T cell receptor beta chains drawn from one sample of a study of control samples from healthy donors and cancer patients. Clones were read by immunoSEQ multiplex PCR, and TCRdb kept only the in-frame ones, dropping some. The sample has approximately 110,000 clones; more than 85% are singletons. Material for sequencing was blood. All receptors come from a woman younger than 30 in good health. CDR3s include the opening cysteine and the closing phenylalanine or tryptophan. Each record gives: V gene, J gene, clone size, D gene, CDR3 DNA, CDR3 protein. D genes are given only for firm matches. Expanded clones are given a class, and other clones once, few, many or no size at all.

>TRBV19|TRBJ1-1|-|TRBD1
TGTGCCAGTAGGAGACAGGGATTCGAACTGAACACTGAAGCTTTCTTT
CASRRQGFELNTEAFF
>TRBV28|TRBJ1-4|-|-
TGTGCCAGCAGTAGTGACACGCCTAATGAAAAACTGTTTTTT
CASSSDTPNEKLFF
>TRBV12-3/TRBV12-4|TRBJ2-7|-|-
TGTGCCAGCAGCCTCCCAGGGCTCTACGAGCAGTACTTC
CASSLPGLYEQYF
>TRBV28|TRBJ1-4|-|-
TGTGCCAGCAGCCCATTAAACAGTAACACAACTAATGAAAAACTGTTTTTT
CASSPLNSNTTNEKLFF
>TRBV6-5|TRBJ1-6|-|-
TGTGCCAGCAGTTACGGGTGGTCAGATAATTCACCCCTCCACTTT
CASSYGWSDNSPLHF
>TRBV30|TRBJ2-3|-|-
TGTGCCTGGAGTGGCCAGACCGCAGATACGCAGTATTTT
CAWSGQTADTQYF
>TRBV19|TRBJ1-5|-|TRBD1
TGTGCCAGTAGTAGTAGGACAGGGGTAAATCAGCCCCAGCATTTT
CASSSRTGVNQPQHF
>TRBV19|TRBJ2-7|-|TRBD1
TGTGCCAGTAGGGAGAGGACAGGGATGAGCGAGCAGTACTTC
CASRERTGMSEQYF
>TRBV12-5|TRBJ2-5|-|-
TGTGCTAGTGGTTTGGGTCCGGATGGGACTTCTCTGGGGGAGACCCAGTACTTC
CASGLGPDGTSLGETQYF
>TRBV7-9|TRBJ2-7|-|TRBD2
TGTGCCAGCAGCGTTAATCATAGGGGACTACCCCCCCTCTACGAGCAGTACTTC
CASSVNHRGLPPLYEQYF
>TRBV5-5|TRBJ2-7|-|-
TGTGCCAGCAGCTCCCTGGGCGGGATTGTATACGAGCAGTACTTC
CASSSLGGIVYEQYF
>TRBV15|TRBJ2-3|-|-
TGTGCCACCAGCAGATCCTTCTCGGCAGGGGATGCAGATACGCAGTATTTT
CATSRSFSAGDADTQYF
>TRBV5-1|TRBJ2-1|-|-
TGCGCCAGCAGCTTGATGGGGGGCGGATACAATGAGCAGTTCTTC
CASSLMGGGYNEQFF
>TRBV23-1|TRBJ2-2|-|-
TGCGCCAGCCGGCCTCAGGGGATAAACACCGGGGAGCTGTTTTTT
CASRPQGINTGELFF
>TRBV28|TRBJ2-4|-|TRBD2
TGTGCCAGCATTAAGGGCGGGAGCCTTAGTGGGGAAAACATTCAGTACTTC
CASIKGGSLSGENIQYF
>TRBV25-1|TRBJ1-2|-|TRBD1
TGTGCCAGCAGTGCACCGGGACAGGGAAGAGGCTACACCTTC
CASSAPGQGRGYTF
>TRBV19|TRBJ2-1|-|-
TGTGCCAGTAGTAAGGCGTCACGAGGCCATGAGCAGTTCTTC
CASSKASRGHEQFF
>TRBV4-3|TRBJ2-3|-|TRBD2
TGCGCCAGCAGCCAAGATATTTCTAGCGGGCCAGGCACAGATACGCAGTATTTT
CASSQDISSGPGTDTQYF
>TRBV4-3|TRBJ2-7|-|-
TGCGCCAGCAGCCAAGGACATCACATGAGCTCCTACGAGCAGTACTTC
CASSQGHHMSSYEQYF
>TRBV5-1|TRBJ1-2|-|TRBD1
TGCGCCAGCAGCTTGTGGACCGGGACAGAGAACTATGGCTACACCTTC
CASSLWTGTENYGYTF
>TRBV6-2/TRBV6-3|TRBJ2-5|-|TRBD1
TGTGCCAGCAGTTACCCCCGCGGACAGGGTATCCAAGAGACCCAGTACTTC
CASSYPRGQGIQETQYF
>TRBV7-2|TRBJ2-3|few|TRBD2
TGTGCCAGCAGCTTAGGACTAGCGGGAGGTTTAGATACGCAGTATTTT
CASSLGLAGGLDTQYF
>TRBV14|TRBJ2-1|-|-
TGTGCCAGCAGCCGGGGGGGCGTCTCCTACAATGAGCAGTTCTTC
CASSRGGVSYNEQFF
>TRBV10-2|TRBJ2-2|-|TRBD2
TGCGCCAGCAGTCTGACTAGCGAATACACCGGGGAGCTGTTTTTT
CASSLTSEYTGELFF
>TRBV30|TRBJ1-5|few|-
TGTGCCTGGAGGCCGCGGGGGTCAACGAGCAATCAGCCCCAGCATTTT
CAWRPRGSTSNQPQHF
>TRBV12-5|TRBJ2-5|-|-
TGTGCTAGTGGTTTGATGGCTAGAGAGACCCAGTACTTC
CASGLMARETQYF
>TRBV6-5|TRBJ2-7|-|-
TGTGCCAGCAACCCGGTGGGGCACTACGAGCAGTACTTC
CASNPVGHYEQYF
>TRBV7-6|TRBJ2-2|-|-
TGTGCCAGCAGCTTAGCGCAGGGCCTATACGAGGAGCTGTTTTTT
CASSLAQGLYEELFF
>TRBV24-1|TRBJ1-5|-|-
TGTGCCACACAGGAAAATAGCAATCAGCCCCAGCATTTT
CATQENSNQPQHF
>TRBV24-1|TRBJ2-2|-|TRBD2
TGTGCCACCAGGGCGGGGGGAAACACCGGGGAGCTGTTTTTT
CATRAGGNTGELFF
>TRBV7-2|TRBJ2-3|-|-
TGTGCCAGCAGCCCTGGTTCACCCTCCCCCCCGCAGTATTTT
CASSPGSPSPPQYF
>TRBV5-4|TRBJ2-3|-|-
TGTGCCAGCAGCTTGGAGGGGGTGAATACGCAGTATTTT
CASSLEGVNTQYF
>TRBV10-3|TRBJ2-1|-|-
TGTGCCATCAGTGAGGCTCCCTCCTACAATGAGCAGTTCTTC
CAISEAPSYNEQFF
>TRBV28|TRBJ1-4|-|TRBD1
TGTGCCAGCAGCCCAAACAGGGGGGGTGGTGAAAAACTGTTTTTT
CASSPNRGGGEKLFF
>TRBV7-9|TRBJ1-2|-|TRBD1
TGTGCCAGCAGCCACCCACAGGGGTACTTATATGGCTACACCTTC
CASSHPQGYLYGYTF